These 6 T cell receptor beta chains were sequenced from one sample in a study of control samples from healthy donors and cancer patients. Measured with immunoSEQ multiplex PCR; TCRdb has only the in-frame clones, and not every one. The sample carries 2,500 to 3,000 clones, more than 65% recorded once. Sequencing was carried out using formalin-fixed, paraffin-embedded tissue. Receptors were obtained from a male donor with melanoma.

The V call is TRBV11-2, the J call TRBJ1-5; 7 positions agree with TRBD1. In germline, CDR1 is SGHAT, CDR2 FQNNGV. V lost 0 bases and J lost 7; bases outside the gene matches: 9. CDR3 length: 16 amino acids. CDR3 in DNA: TGTGCCAGCAGCTTAGATTTGGGCCAGGGGGACCAGCCCCAGCATTTT. This encodes CASSLDLGQGDQPQHF.

The chain is built from TRBV11-2 and TRBJ2-7; TRBD1 aligns across 7 bases. V trimming: 5 bases; J trimming: 6 bases; junction bases outside the gene matches: 13. This CDR3 has 15 residues. The germline V gene encodes CDR1 SGHAT and CDR2 FQNNGV. Here the CDR3 reads CASSRVMTGRTEQYF. For the CDR3, the DNA is TGTGCCAGCAGCCGAGTGATGACAGGGCGGACCGAGCAGTACTTC. The full variable domain, in which reference TRBV11-2 and TRBJ2-7 provide the parts outside the CDR3, is EAGVAQSPRYKIIEKRQSVAFWCNPISGHATLYWYQQILGQGPKLLIQFQNNGVVDDSQLPKDRFSAERLKGVDSTLKIQPAKLEDSAVYLCASSRVMTGRTEQYFGPGTRLTVT.

This chain joins TRBV5-5 and TRBJ2-7; TRBD1 matches at 8 bases. CDR1 SGHKS and CDR2 YYEKEE come from the germline V gene (reference sequence). V gave up 1 base and J gave up 4 bases; unmatched junction bases: 10. The CDR3 consists of 16 residues. CDR3 sequence reads: CASSLHPGTGDYEQYF. The CDR3 nucleotides are TGTGCCAGCAGCTTGCATCCCGGGACAGGAGATTACGAGCAGTACTTC.

As for this clone: Other DNA sequences in this sample translate to the same CDR3. This chain connects TRBV29-1 to TRBJ2-5; D is tentatively TRBD1 or TRBD2 (6 bases each). Germline CDR1 SQVTM, CDR2 ANQGSEA. This CDR3 has 18 residues. The V and J ends lost 5 bases and 0 bases respectively, with 25 bases between them. This chain's CDR3 is CSVNKPGDITGYQETQYF. The DNA for the CDR3 is TGCAGCGTTAACAAGCCGGGGGATATCACAGGGTACCAAGAGACCCAGTACTTC.

With respect to this clone: A much larger clone differs from this one at a single base, so this may be a read error. V usage is TRBV12-3 or TRBV12-4 and J usage is TRBJ2-1; D unclear. With 8 bases removed from V and 4 bases from J, the gap between germline ends came to 12 bases. The CDR3 contains 13 residues. The CDR3 bases are TGTGCCAGCCATAGAGGTGTTTACAATGAGCAGTTCTTC. Translated: CASHRGVYNEQFF.

The chain is built from TRBV7-9 and TRBJ2-4; TRBD1 agrees at 7 bases. Per germline, CDR1 SEHNR and CDR2 FQNEAQ (reference sequence). The CDR3 spans 17 residues. Trimming removed 1 base from V and 1 base from J; junction bases left unmatched: 7. CDR3 region: CASSLDFTGVAKNIQYF. CDR3 sequence (DNA): TGTGCCAGCAGCTTAGATTTTACAGGGGTGGCCAAAAACATTCAGTACTTC.